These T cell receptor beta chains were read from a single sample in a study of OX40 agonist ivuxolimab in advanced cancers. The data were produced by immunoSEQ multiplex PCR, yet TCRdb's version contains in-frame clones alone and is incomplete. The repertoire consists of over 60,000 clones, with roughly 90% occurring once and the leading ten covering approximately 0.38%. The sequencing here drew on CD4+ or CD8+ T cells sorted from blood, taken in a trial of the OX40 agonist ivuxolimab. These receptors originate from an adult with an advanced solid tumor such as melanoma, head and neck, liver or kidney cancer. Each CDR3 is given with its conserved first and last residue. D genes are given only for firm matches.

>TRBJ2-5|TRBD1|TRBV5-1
CASSLGTGGWGETQYF
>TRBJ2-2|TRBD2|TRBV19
CASSTGTRGWTGELFF
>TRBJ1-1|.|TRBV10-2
CASSVGALTEAFF
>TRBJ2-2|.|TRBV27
CASSLSRLSGELFF
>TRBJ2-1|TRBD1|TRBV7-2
CASSRDRTYNEQFF
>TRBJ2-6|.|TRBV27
CASSLKPDVRSGANVLTF
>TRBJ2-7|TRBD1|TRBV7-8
CASSLAGQETYEQYF
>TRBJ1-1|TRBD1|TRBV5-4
CASSKLDRANTEAFF
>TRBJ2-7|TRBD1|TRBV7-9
CASSSPGPPGGEQYF
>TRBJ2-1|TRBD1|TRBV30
CAWSVYPPGQGGFEQFF
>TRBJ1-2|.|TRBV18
CASSPLPTAATAGYTF
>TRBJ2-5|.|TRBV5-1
CASSLAQPGETQYF
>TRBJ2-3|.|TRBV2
CASTVAATDTQYF
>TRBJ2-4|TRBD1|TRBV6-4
CASSAGQGQNIQYF
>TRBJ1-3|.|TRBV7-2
CASRPSISSGNTIYF
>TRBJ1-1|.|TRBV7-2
CASSTRRSAIEAFF
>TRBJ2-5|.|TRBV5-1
CASSLGPAQETQYF
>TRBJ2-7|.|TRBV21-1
CASSKARPPEGYEQYF
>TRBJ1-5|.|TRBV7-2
CASSRGGNQPQHF
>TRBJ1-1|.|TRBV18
CASSLSQTDTEAFF
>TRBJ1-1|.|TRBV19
CASSIDRVYTEAFF
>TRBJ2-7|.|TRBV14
CASSIQKGLDYEQYF
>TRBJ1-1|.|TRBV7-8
CASSPPLNTEAFF
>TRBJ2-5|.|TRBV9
CASSVGARDGIETQYF
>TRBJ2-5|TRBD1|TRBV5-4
CASSLGTGGQETQYF
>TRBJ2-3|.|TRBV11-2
CASSDTSRDTQYF
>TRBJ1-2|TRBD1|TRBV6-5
CASSQPGQPNYGYTF
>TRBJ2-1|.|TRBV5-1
CASSLALRAYNEQFF
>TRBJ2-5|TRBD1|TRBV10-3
CAISGTGDETQYF
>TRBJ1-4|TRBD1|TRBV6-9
CASRDGTVNGKLFF
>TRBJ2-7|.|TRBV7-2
CASSLVGAMSGEYEQYF
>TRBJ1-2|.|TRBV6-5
CASSSPVLYGYTF
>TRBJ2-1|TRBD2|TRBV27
CASSLWGGRAVNEQFF
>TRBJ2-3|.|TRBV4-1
CASSQVNLVSTDTQYF
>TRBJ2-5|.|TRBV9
CASSVGQTQYF
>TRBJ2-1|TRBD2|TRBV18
CASSPGTSGSNEQFF
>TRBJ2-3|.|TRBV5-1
CASSPLPGDTQYF
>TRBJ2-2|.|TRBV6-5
CASSFVSGELFF
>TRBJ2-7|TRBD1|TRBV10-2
CASTWDRVSFEQYF
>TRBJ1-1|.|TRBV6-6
CASRETVPNTEAFF
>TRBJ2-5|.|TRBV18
CASSPDMAVQETQYF
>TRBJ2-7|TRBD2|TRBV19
CASSMGGLEQYF
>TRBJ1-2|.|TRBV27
CASSLYGGRAYGYTF
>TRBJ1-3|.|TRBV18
CASSPRQDPSGNTIYF
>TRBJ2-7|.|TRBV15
CATSRATLGSYEQYF
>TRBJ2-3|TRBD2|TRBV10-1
CASGQLAGDTDTQYF
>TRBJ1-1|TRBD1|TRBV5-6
CASSRWDRADTEAFF
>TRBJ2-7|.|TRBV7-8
CASTNPEGTYEQYF
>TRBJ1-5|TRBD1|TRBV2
CASSGGGGRRNQPQHF
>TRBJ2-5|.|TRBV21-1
CASSKDKRETQYF
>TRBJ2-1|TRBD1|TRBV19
CASSPGTGPNEQFF
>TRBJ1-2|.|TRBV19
CASTLAGNYGYTF
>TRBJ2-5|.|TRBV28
CASSSPALGETQYF
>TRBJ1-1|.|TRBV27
CASSLRQDTEAFF